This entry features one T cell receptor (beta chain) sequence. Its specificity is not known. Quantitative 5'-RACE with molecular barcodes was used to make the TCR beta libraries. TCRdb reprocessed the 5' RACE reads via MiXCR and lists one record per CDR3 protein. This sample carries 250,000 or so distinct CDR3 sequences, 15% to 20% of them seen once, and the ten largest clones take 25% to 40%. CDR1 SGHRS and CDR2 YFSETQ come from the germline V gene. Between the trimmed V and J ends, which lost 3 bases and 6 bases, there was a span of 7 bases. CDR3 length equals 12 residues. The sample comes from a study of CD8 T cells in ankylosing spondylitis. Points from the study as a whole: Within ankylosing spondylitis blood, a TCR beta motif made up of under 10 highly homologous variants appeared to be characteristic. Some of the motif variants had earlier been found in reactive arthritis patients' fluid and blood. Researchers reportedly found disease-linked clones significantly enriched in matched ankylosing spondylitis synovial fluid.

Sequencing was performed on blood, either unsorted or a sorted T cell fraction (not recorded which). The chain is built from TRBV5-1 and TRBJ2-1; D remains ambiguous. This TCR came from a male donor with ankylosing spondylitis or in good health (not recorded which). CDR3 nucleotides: TGCGCCAGCAGCTCCTACAGCAATGAGCAGTTCTTC. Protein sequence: CASSSYSNEQFF. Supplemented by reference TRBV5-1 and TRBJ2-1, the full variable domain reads KAGVTQTPRYLIKTRGQQVTLSCSPISGHRSVSWYQQTPGQGLQFLFEYFSETQRNKGNFPGRFSGRQFSNSRSEMNVSTLELGDSALYLCASSSYSNEQFFGPGTRLTVL.